This T cell receptor (beta chain) was observed in a study of blood T cell repertoires in COVID-19 (dated by TCRdb to the early 2020s). Notes on the research overall: Collaborator samples came from the United States, Italy and Spain and covered acute and convalescent phases of COVID-19. The prospective study material was composed of cDNA or gDNA derived from T cells, B-cell-depleted T cells, or PBMCs. Deeply sampled blood TCRbeta repertoires from subjects exposed to, actively infected with, or recovered from COVID-19 were included in the dataset. The repertoires were made available in a free public database intended to serve as a resource for research on the immune response to SARS-CoV-2. The samples were drawn from the first 160 participants of the ongoing ImmuneRACE study and from over 950 subjects provided by 6 global collaborators. Sample metadata almost always included a de-identified subject ID, COVID-19 status, age in years and sex. Where available, HLA class I and class II types were taken from metadata supplied by the sample provider and were not determined by assay-based typing. Beyond this particular receptor, the publication reports: How much clinical and demographic metadata was included differed by source and by participant, and the metadata was provided uncurated.

The V end gives up 1 base and the J end 5 bases, leaving 4 bases in the junction not matched to a gene. The CDR3 sequence holds 14 residues, the cysteine and phenylalanine included. The entry retains the CDR3 DNA only, 42 bases that are in frame from base 1. CDR1 is given as SGDLS and CDR2 as YYNGEE, both from the germline V gene. The immunoSEQ Assay, a bias-controlled multiplex PCR, was used to amplify TCRbeta CDR3 regions from genomic DNA. Turning to the authors' computational methods: The number of nucleated cells in each sample was estimated by amplification of reference gene primers within the assay. Sequence reads were collapsed and filtered to measure the absolute abundance of every unique TCRbeta CDR3 rearrangement. For each sample, productive Simpson clonality was calculated as the square root of Simpson's diversity index across productive rearrangements. TCRdb carries this immuneACCESS record with in-frame sequences only. Its versions omit some clonotypes, under half of them owing to an unresolved V gene in the studies checked, with the rest unexplained. The V and J calls and clone size are taken from that table; D and trimming were inferred from the DNA. For this sample the table gives roughly 200,000 clones, of which nearly 90% were detected only once. Roughly a sixth of the sample comes from the top ten.

One collaborating source in Seattle enrolled patients while the patients were actively infected and followed the patients over time throughout the course of disease. Collaborating institutions collected whole blood in K2EDTA tubes following their own protocols. Collaborator samples were shipped for TCRbeta analysis as frozen whole blood, isolated PBMCs, or DNA extracted from either sample type. Comments on this clone: Which antigen it targets is not known. No per-base quality is available; no much larger clone lies one base away.

The sample consisted of peripheral blood. This chain joins TRBV9 to TRBJ2-5, with 8 central nucleotides matching TRBD2. This receptor was taken from a man aged 45-65 years with COVID-19, enrolled during active disease. The sequenced DNA: TGTGCCAGCAGCGTACAGGCTAGCGGGGAGACCCAGTACTTC. This sequence encodes CASSVQASGETQYF.